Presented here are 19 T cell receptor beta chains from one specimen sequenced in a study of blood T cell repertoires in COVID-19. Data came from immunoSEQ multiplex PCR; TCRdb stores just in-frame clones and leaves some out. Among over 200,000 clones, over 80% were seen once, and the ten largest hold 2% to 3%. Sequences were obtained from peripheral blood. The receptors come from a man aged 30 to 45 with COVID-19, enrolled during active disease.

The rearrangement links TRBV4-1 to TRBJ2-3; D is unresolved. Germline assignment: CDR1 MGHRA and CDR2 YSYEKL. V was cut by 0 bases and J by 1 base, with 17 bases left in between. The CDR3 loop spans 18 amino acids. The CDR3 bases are TGCGCCAGCAGCCAAGAACCCCTCTCAAGCCTGCGCACAGATACGCAGTATTTT. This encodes CASSQEPLSSLRTDTQYF.

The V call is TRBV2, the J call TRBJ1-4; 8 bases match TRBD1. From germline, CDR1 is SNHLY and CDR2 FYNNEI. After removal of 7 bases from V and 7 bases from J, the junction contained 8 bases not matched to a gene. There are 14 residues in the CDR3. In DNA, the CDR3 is TGTGCCAGCACTGACCTCAGGGGGCGTGAAAAACTGTTTTTT. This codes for CASTDLRGREKLFF.

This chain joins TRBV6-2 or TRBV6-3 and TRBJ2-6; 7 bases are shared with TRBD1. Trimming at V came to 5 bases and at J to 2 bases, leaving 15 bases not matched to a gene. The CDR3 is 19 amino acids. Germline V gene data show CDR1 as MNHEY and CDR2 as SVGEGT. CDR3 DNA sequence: TGTGCCAGCAGTGACCAAGACACCACAGGGGTAGCTGGGGCCAACGTCCTGACTTTC. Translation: CASSDQDTTGVAGANVLTF.

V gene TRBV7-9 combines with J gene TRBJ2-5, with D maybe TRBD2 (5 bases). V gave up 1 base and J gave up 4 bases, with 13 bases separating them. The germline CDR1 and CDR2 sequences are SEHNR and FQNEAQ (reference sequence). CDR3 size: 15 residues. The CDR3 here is CASSLGPRVAETQYF. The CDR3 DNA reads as TGTGCCAGCAGCTTAGGGCCGAGGGTAGCAGAGACCCAGTACTTC.

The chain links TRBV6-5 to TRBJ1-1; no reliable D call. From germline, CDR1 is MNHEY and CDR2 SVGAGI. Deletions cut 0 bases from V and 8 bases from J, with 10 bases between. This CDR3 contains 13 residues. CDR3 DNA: TGTGCCAGCAGTTACTCGAGGATTTCAGAAGCTTTCTTT. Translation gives CASSYSRISEAFF.

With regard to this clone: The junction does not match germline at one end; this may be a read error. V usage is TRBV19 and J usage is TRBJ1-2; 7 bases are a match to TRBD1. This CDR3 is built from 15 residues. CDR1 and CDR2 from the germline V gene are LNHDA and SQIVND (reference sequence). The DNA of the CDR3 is TGTGCCAGTAGTATAAATCGACAGGGCAACTATGGCCACACCTTC. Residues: CASSINRQGNYGHTF.

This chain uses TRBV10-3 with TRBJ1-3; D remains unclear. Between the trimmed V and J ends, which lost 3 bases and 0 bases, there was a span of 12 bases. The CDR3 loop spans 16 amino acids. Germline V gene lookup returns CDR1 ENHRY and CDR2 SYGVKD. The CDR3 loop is CAISDPLGSSGNTIYF. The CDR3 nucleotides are TGTGCCATCAGTGACCCATTGGGCAGCTCTGGAAACACCATATATTTT.

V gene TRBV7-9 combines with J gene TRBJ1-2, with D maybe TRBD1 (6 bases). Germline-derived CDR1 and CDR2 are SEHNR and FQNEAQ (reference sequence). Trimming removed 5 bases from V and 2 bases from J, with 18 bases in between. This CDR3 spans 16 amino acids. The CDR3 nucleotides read TGTGCCAGCAGCAGAACACCGGGACAAGACAACTATGGCTACACCTTC. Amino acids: CASSRTPGQDNYGYTF.

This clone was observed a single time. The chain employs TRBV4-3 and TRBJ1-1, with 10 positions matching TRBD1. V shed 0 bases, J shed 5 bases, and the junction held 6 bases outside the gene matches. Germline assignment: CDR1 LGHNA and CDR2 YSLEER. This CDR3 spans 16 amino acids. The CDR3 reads CASSQDRGTGETEAFF. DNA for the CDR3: TGCGCCAGCAGCCAAGATCGTGGGACAGGGGAAACTGAAGCTTTCTTT.

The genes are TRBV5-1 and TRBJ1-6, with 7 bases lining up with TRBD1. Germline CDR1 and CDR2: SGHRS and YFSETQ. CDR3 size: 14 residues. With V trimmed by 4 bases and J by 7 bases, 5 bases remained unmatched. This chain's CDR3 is CASSAGTANSPLHF. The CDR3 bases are TGCGCCAGCAGCGCCGGGACAGCGAATTCACCCCTCCACTTT.

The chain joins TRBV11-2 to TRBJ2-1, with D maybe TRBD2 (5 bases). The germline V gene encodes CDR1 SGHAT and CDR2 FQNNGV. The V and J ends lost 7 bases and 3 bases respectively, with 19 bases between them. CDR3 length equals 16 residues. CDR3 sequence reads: CASTDAGLTRYNEQFF. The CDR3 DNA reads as TGTGCCAGCACCGACGCGGGTTTAACCCGCTACAATGAGCAGTTCTTC.

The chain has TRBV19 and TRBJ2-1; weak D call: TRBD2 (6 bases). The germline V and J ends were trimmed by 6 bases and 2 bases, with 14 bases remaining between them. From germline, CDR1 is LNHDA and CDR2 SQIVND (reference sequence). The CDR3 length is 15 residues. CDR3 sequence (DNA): TGTGCCAGTAGGCCCGGGACTTGGGCCTACAATGAGCAGTTCTTC. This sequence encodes CASRPGTWAYNEQFF.

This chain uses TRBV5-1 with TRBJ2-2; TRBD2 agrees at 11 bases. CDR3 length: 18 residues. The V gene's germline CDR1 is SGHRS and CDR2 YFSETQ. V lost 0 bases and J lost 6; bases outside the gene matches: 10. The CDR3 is CASSLGSLLAGAPGELFF. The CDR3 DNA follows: TGCGCCAGCAGCTTGGGGTCGTTACTAGCGGGAGCACCCGGGGAGCTGTTTTTT.

CDR3 nucleotide sequence: TGTGCCAGCAGTTACTCTGGACAGGGGGCGAGCACTGAAGCTTTCTTT. It specifies CASSYSGQGASTEAFF. V usage is TRBV6-2 or TRBV6-3 and J usage is TRBJ1-1, with 11 bases aligning to TRBD1. Germline trimming cut 0 bases from V and 4 bases from J; bases unmatched to any gene: 4. CDR1 and CDR2 (germline): MNHEY, SVGEGT. The CDR3 extends over 16 amino acids.

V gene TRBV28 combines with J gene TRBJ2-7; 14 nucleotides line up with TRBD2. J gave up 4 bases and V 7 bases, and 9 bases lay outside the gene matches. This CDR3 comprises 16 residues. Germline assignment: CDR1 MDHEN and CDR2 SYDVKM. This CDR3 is CASTSGTSGRGYEQYF. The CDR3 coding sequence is TGTGCCAGCACCTCTGGGACTAGCGGGAGAGGGTACGAGCAGTACTTC.

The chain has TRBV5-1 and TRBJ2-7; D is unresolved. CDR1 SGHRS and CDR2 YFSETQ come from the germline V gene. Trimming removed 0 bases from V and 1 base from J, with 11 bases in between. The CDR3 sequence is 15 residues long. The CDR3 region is CASSLDIALSYEQYF. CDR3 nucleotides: TGCGCCAGCAGCTTGGATATAGCCCTGTCCTACGAGCAGTACTTC.

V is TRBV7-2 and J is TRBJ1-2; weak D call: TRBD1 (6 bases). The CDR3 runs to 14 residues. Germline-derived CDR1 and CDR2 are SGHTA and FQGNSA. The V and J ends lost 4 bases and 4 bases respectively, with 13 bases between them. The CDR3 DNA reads TGTGCCAGCAGCTACCGGGACACGGGCTATGGCTACACCTTC. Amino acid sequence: CASSYRDTGYGYTF.

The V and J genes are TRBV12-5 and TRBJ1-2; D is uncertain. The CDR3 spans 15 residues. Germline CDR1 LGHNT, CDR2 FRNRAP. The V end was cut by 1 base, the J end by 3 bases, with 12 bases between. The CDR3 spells CASGLAPLPYYGYTF. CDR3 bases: TGTGCTAGTGGTTTGGCTCCACTCCCTTACTATGGCTACACCTTC.

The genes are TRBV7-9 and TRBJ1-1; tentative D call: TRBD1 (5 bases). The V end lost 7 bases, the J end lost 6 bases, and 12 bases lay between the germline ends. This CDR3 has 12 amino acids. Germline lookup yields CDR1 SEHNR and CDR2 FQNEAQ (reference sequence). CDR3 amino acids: CASIAGGPEAFF. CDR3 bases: TGTGCCAGCATCGCCGGGGGACCTGAAGCTTTCTTT.